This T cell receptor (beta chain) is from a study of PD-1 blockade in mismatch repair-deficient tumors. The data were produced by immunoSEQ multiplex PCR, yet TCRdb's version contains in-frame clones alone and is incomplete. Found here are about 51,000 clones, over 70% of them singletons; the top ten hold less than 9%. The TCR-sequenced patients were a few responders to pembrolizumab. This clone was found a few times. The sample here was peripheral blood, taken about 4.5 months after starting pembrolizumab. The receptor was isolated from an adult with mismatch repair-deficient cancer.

CDR3 nucleotide sequence: TGTGCCAGCTCACCAGCGGGCGTGGGCAATCAGCCCCAGCATTTT. Translating gives CASSPAGVGNQPQHF. The rearrangement links TRBV18 to TRBJ1-5; no firm D call. This CDR3 contains 15 residues. CDR1 and CDR2 from the germline V gene are KGHSH and LQKENI. Between the trimmed V and J ends, which lost 2 bases and 2 bases, there was a span of 10 bases. Looking up the rest from reference TRBV18 and TRBJ1-5 gives the full variable domain: NAGVMQNPRHLVRRRGQEARLRCSPMKGHSHVYWYRQLPEEGLKFMVYLQKENIIDESGMPKERFSAEFPKEGPSILRIQQVVRGDSAAYFCASSPAGVGNQPQHFGDGTRLSIL.